This T cell receptor (beta chain) was obtained from a study of PD-L1 blockade in urothelial cancer. Study-level background: Intravenous atezolizumab, 1,200 mg every 3 weeks, was begun by patients in the mid-2010s. A median blood sample held roughly 150,000 T cells and about 89,000 unique TCRs. Study-level findings and limits: Patients with durable benefit had greater blood expansion of tumor-associated TCR clones 3 weeks into treatment.

Time point defined: pretreatment peripheral blood. This clone appeared once. Its antigen remains unknown. V lost 4 bases to trimming and J lost 0 bases, with 13 bases between them. The V gene's germline CDR1 is SGHTA and CDR2 FQGTGA. The CDR3 is made up of 15 amino acids. Data came from immunoSEQ multiplex PCR; TCRdb stores just in-frame clones and leaves some out. In the table there are about 74,000 clones, roughly 90% of which are singletons. The V call is TRBV7-3, the J call TRBJ2-7, with D perhaps matching TRBD1 (5 bases). The source was PBMCs, collected around atezolizumab (anti-PD-L1) treatment. The receptor's source is a man in his 70s with urothelial cancer. The CDR3 DNA reads as TGTGCCAGCAGCTATTTACAGGTGAGCTCCTACGAGCAGTACTTC. Residues: CASSYLQVSSYEQYF.